A single sample is the source of the 25 T cell receptor beta chains below, sequenced in a study of long-term antiretroviral therapy in people with HIV. Runs used v3.0 of the immunoSEQ assay and were done at survey level. Data came from immunoSEQ multiplex PCR; TCRdb stores just in-frame clones and leaves some out. The sample records around 20,000 clones, around 79% being singletons. The sequenced sample was unsorted PBMCs, obtained at the start of antiretroviral therapy, before treatment. These receptors were obtained from a man aged 18 to 30 with HIV.

The chain has TRBV2 and TRBJ2-1; D is possibly TRBD1 (5 bases). The CDR3 extends over 14 amino acids. With 2 bases removed from V and 6 bases from J, the gap between germline ends came to 11 bases. CDR1 and CDR2 from the germline V gene are SNHLY and FYNNEI. The CDR3 is CASSELGRVNEQFF. The CDR3 DNA reads as TGTGCCAGCAGTGAACTGGGGCGTGTCAATGAGCAGTTCTTC.

The table lists this clone with a count of one. Other DNA sequences in this specimen translate into the identical CDR3. The chain carries TRBV27 and TRBJ1-1; D not resolved. Between the trimmed V and J ends, which lost 3 bases and 1 base, there was a span of 6 bases. CDR3 length: 13 residues. From germline, CDR1 is MNHEY and CDR2 SMNVEV (reference sequence). CDR3 DNA: TGTGCCAGCAGTTTTGGTGGGAACACTGAAGCTTTCTTT. Translating it yields CASSFGGNTEAFF.

By sample fraction, this clone is medium-sized (0.01 to 0.1%). The chain joins TRBV19 to TRBJ1-5; D call uncertain. The CDR3 runs 14 residues. Germline values: CDR1 LNHDA, CDR2 SQIVND (reference sequence). V shed 4 bases and J shed 4 bases, with 11 bases lying between them. CDR3 sequence reads: CASSTDEVNQPQHF. CDR3 DNA: TGTGCCAGTAGTACTGACGAGGTTAATCAGCCCCAGCATTTT.

The chain joins TRBV23-1 to TRBJ2-2; maybe TRBD2 (7 bases). TRBV23-1 is reported as an ORF; its role is uncertain. This CDR3 spans 17 amino acids. The V and J ends lost 3 bases and 7 bases respectively, with 21 bases between them. CDR3 residues: CASSHRGACLRDGELFF. DNA for the CDR3: TGCGCCAGCAGTCACCGGGGGGCCTGCCTCAGGGACGGGGAGCTGTTTTTT.

In regard to this clone: A read error may produce the germline difference seen at one junction end. The V call is TRBV28, the J call TRBJ1-1; D gene uncertain. From germline, CDR1 is MDHEN and CDR2 SYDVKM. The CDR3 totals 13 residues. Here the CDR3 reads CASTLGMNTEAFF. DNA of the CDR3: TGTGCCAGCACTTTAGGAATGAACACTGAAGCTTTCTTT.

This clone counts as large. V and J are TRBV5-4 and TRBJ2-2; D is possibly TRBD2 (5 bases). The V and J ends lost 0 bases and 9 bases respectively, with 15 bases between them. The germline V gene has CDR1 SGHNT and CDR2 YYREEE (reference sequence). The CDR3 totals 15 residues. Here the CDR3 reads CASSLGPGGLRELFF. The CDR3 bases are TGTGCCAGCAGCTTGGGCCCCGGAGGTCTCCGGGAGCTGTTTTTT.

The chain couples TRBV28 to TRBJ2-1; the D call may be TRBD1 or TRBD2 (5 bases each). Germline-derived CDR1 and CDR2 are MDHEN and SYDVKM. This CDR3 has 15 residues. V was shortened by 2 bases and J by 7 bases, with 15 bases between the two germline ends. The CDR3, as DNA: TGTGCCAGCAGTTTACCCGAGAGGGGCCAAAATGAGCAGTTCTTC. Protein product: CASSLPERGQNEQFF.

In this sample, this clone is medium-sized. V usage is TRBV28 and J usage is TRBJ1-1; D remains ambiguous. CDR1 and CDR2 (germline): MDHEN, SYDVKM. The CDR3 extends over 17 amino acids. The V end lost 6 bases, the J end lost 5 bases, and 25 bases lay between the germline ends. CDR3 sequence: CASSPIWSTGVWTEAFF. The DNA of the CDR3 is TGTGCCAGCAGCCCCATCTGGTCTACGGGAGTGTGGACTGAAGCTTTCTTT.

This clone was found once. This chain links TRBV6-5 with TRBJ2-5; D ambiguous. Per the germline V gene, CDR1 is MNHEY and CDR2 is SVGAGI. There are 13 residues in the CDR3. V was cut by 2 bases and J by 3 bases, with 7 bases left in between. The DNA of the CDR3 is TGTGCCAGCAGTTACGGGCAGAAAGAGACCCAGTACTTC. This gives the protein CASSYGQKETQYF.

This clone appeared once. The V call is TRBV7-9, the J call TRBJ2-5; TRBD2 matches at 9 bases. V lost 4 bases to trimming and J lost 2 bases; unmatched junction nucleotides: 8. Germline V CDR1 and CDR2: SEHNR, FQNEAQ (reference sequence). The CDR3 extends over 16 amino acids. CDR3: CASSSQTSGPQETQYF. The CDR3 nucleotides are TGTGCCAGCAGCTCGCAGACTAGCGGCCCACAAGAGACCCAGTACTTC.

The sample holds one count of this clone. The V and J genes are TRBV5-1 and TRBJ1-1; 7 positions match TRBD1. CDR1 is SGHRS and CDR2 is YFSETQ in the germline V gene. With 2 bases clipped from V and 5 bases from J, the junction kept 6 bases outside the gene matches. The length of the CDR3 is 14 residues. CDR3 residues: CASSFSGGETEAFF. The CDR3, as DNA: TGCGCCAGCAGCTTCTCAGGGGGAGAGACTGAAGCTTTCTTT.

This clone was found once. The chain joins TRBV5-1 to TRBJ2-5; unclear D gene. Germline assignment: CDR1 SGHRS and CDR2 YFSETQ. This CDR3 contains 14 residues. The germline V and J ends were trimmed by 2 bases and 0 bases, with 8 bases remaining between them. The CDR3 reads CASSLGPNQETQYF. The CDR3 DNA reads as TGCGCCAGCAGCTTAGGGCCGAACCAAGAGACCCAGTACTTC.

The rearrangement links TRBV6-1 to TRBJ2-7; 11 bases line up with TRBD2. The CDR3 is made up of 15 amino acids. After removal of 0 bases from V and 4 bases from J, the junction contained 2 bases not matched to a gene. The V gene's germline CDR1 is MNHNS and CDR2 SASEGT. The CDR3 bases are TGTGCCAGCAGTGAAGCTAGCGGGAGGGGGTACGAGCAGTACTTC. Protein product: CASSEASGRGYEQYF.

The chain joins TRBV7-9 to TRBJ1-3; D not certain. Germline assignment: CDR1 SEHNR and CDR2 FQNEAQ (reference sequence). The CDR3 contains 14 residues. Trimming took 4 bases from V and 4 from J, leaving 11 bases between them. The CDR3 DNA follows: TGTGCCAGCAGCTCATTTGCTACAGGAAACACCATATATTTT. Amino acids: CASSSFATGNTIYF.

This chain links TRBV30 with TRBJ2-1; D might be TRBD2 (6 bases). Per the germline V gene, CDR1 is GTSNPN and CDR2 is SVGIG (reference sequence). The CDR3 has 11 amino acids. The germline V and J ends were trimmed by 3 bases and 9 bases, with 9 bases remaining between them. The CDR3 is CAWSPSVEQFF. The CDR3 region has the DNA TGTGCCTGGAGCCCTAGCGTTGAGCAGTTCTTC.

V gene TRBV11-2 combines with J gene TRBJ1-5; no definite D call. Germline V gives CDR1 SGHAT, CDR2 FQNNGV. This CDR3 comprises 14 residues. Trimming took off 1 base at V and 1 base at J, with 5 bases between the two ends. The CDR3 loop is CASSLGPSNQPQHF. The CDR3, as DNA: TGTGCCAGCAGCTTAGGCCCGAGCAATCAGCCCCAGCATTTT.

This chain links TRBV7-3 with TRBJ2-5, with 7 bases aligning to TRBD1. V was pared by 4 bases and J by 1 base, with 9 bases of the junction left unmatched. Germline CDR1 is SGHTA and CDR2 is FQGTGA. The CDR3 runs 16 residues. CDR3 sequence (DNA): TGTGCCAGCAGCTCGAACAACAGGGGCCCCCAAGAGACCCAGTACTTC. Encoded protein: CASSSNNRGPQETQYF.

The chain uses TRBV7-2 and TRBJ2-3; TRBD2 is a possible D gene (5 bases). Germline loops: CDR1 SGHTA, CDR2 FQGNSA. The V gene lost 5 bases and the J gene lost 3 bases, with 9 bases spanning the gap. The CDR3 is 13 amino acids. DNA of the CDR3: TGTGCCAGCAGCCCGAGCGGTACAGATACGCAGTATTTT. Translation: CASSPSGTDTQYF.

The chain uses TRBV27 and TRBJ2-7; 7 bases map to TRBD1. Germline V gives CDR1 MNHEY, CDR2 SMNVEV (reference sequence). The trim removed 5 bases at V and 2 bases at J, leaving 3 bases unmatched. CDR3 length: 13 amino acids. This chain's CDR3 is CASSQGTAYEQYF. The CDR3 DNA follows: TGTGCCAGCAGTCAAGGGACAGCCTACGAGCAGTACTTC.

V is TRBV19 and J is TRBJ1-2; no definite D call. V dropped 7 bases and J dropped 8 bases, with 14 bases sitting between them. From germline, CDR1 is LNHDA and CDR2 SQIVND (reference sequence). The CDR3 covers 12 residues. The CDR3 reads CASTSTFRGYTF. The CDR3 nucleotides are TGTGCCAGTACTAGTACCTTCCGGGGCTACACCTTC.

The chain has TRBV4-3 and TRBJ1-5; D is possibly TRBD1 (5 bases). The V gene lost 0 bases and the J gene lost 7 bases, with 13 bases spanning the gap. Germline V gene data show CDR1 as LGHNA and CDR2 as YSLEER. The CDR3 runs to 15 residues. The CDR3 is CASSQEEGLGQPQHF. CDR3 coding DNA: TGCGCCAGCAGCCAAGAAGAGGGGTTGGGACAGCCCCAGCATTTT.

This clone was recorded a few times. The V gene is TRBV5-8, the J gene TRBJ1-5, with D unclear. Germline lookup yields CDR1 SGHTS and CDR2 YDEGEE. CDR3 length equals 12 residues. Trimming shortened V by 1 base and J by 4 bases, and 3 bases separated the two germline ends. The CDR3 spells CASSLYNQPQHF. Here the CDR3 DNA reads TGTGCCAGCAGCTTGTATAATCAGCCCCAGCATTTT.

This chain links TRBV5-1 with TRBJ2-7, with TRBD2 identical over 7 bases. Germline trimming cut 7 bases from V and 4 bases from J; bases unmatched to any gene: 11. Germline CDR1 reads SGHRS; CDR2 reads YFSETQ. CDR3 length: 14 amino acids. CDR3 residues: CASSQSGNFYEQYF. The CDR3 DNA reads TGCGCCAGCTCCCAAAGCGGGAACTTTTACGAGCAGTACTTC.

This clone was counted a few times. The J gene is TRBJ2-7, the V gene TRBV29-1; D is uncertain. Germline assignment: CDR1 SQVTM and CDR2 ANQGSEA. V lost 0 bases and J lost 4, with 13 bases in between. This CDR3 has 14 residues. This chain's CDR3 is CSVEDPEGQYEQYF. DNA of the CDR3: TGCAGCGTTGAAGATCCCGAAGGGCAGTACGAGCAGTACTTC.

The chain has TRBV7-2 and TRBJ1-5, with a possible D match to TRBD1 (6 bases). This CDR3 contains 14 residues. Germline loops: CDR1 SGHTA, CDR2 FQGNSA. Trimming removed 5 bases at V and 6 bases at J, with 14 bases between. The CDR3 region has the DNA TGTGCCAGCAGCCCAGGGGAGTTGGCTCAGCCCCAGCATTTT. Its translation is CASSPGELAQPQHF.